This entry lists 20 T cell receptor beta chains sequenced from one sample in a study of blood T cell repertoires in COVID-19. Measured with immunoSEQ multiplex PCR; TCRdb has only the in-frame clones, and not every one. The sample yields approximately 190,000 clones, about four fifths seen once. The sample consisted of PBMCs or T cells enriched from blood (not recorded which). The receptor set was obtained from a woman in her 30s who had been exposed to COVID-19.

V is TRBV7-9 and J is TRBJ2-3; 8 bases fit TRBD2. Per germline, CDR1 SEHNR and CDR2 FQNEAQ (reference sequence). J was trimmed by 4 bases and V by 1 base; bases with no gene match: 4. The CDR3 spans 15 residues. CDR3 sequence (DNA): TGTGCCAGCAGCTTAGGAGGAGCGGGGGCAGATACGCAGTATTTT. It encodes CASSLGGAGADTQYF.

A remark on this clone: The junction does not match germline at one end; this may be a read error. DNA for the CDR3: TGTGCTAGCAGCTTAGGAACCGGGAGGACTGAGACCCAGTACTTC. It specifies CASSLGTGRTETQYF. The V and J genes are TRBV7-7 and TRBJ2-5, with 7 nucleotides matching TRBD2. The CDR3 spans 15 residues. Germline V gene lookup returns CDR1 SSHAT and CDR2 FNYEAQ (reference sequence).

The chain recombines TRBV6-2 or TRBV6-3 with TRBJ2-1; TRBD2 matches at 7 bases. CDR1 is MNHEY, CDR2 SVGEGT, per germline. With V trimmed by 0 bases and J by 7 bases, 6 bases remained unmatched. This CDR3 has 15 residues. The CDR3 loop reads CASSYSGGVRNEQFF. CDR3 sequence (DNA): TGTGCCAGCAGTTACTCGGGGGGGGTTCGGAATGAGCAGTTCTTC.

This chain links TRBV19 with TRBJ1-6; D is uncertain. Germline V gene sequence: CDR1 LNHDA, CDR2 SQIVND (reference sequence). The V gene lost 5 bases and the J gene lost 7 bases, with 9 bases spanning the gap. This CDR3 has 13 amino acids. The CDR3 loop is CASSATLNSPLHF. DNA for the CDR3: TGTGCCAGTAGTGCAACTCTAAATTCACCCCTCCACTTT.

The J gene is TRBJ2-3, the V gene TRBV6-1; D might be TRBD1 (6 bases). Germline V gene sequence: CDR1 MNHNS, CDR2 SASEGT. This CDR3 spans 15 amino acids. V was trimmed by 2 bases and J by 6 bases, leaving 15 bases between them. In nucleotides, the CDR3 is TGTGCCAGCAGTGAACTCGACAGGCGGGTGGATACGCAGTATTTT. Encoded protein: CASSELDRRVDTQYF.

The chain links TRBV30 to TRBJ2-2; TRBD2 might be the D (5 bases). CDR3 length: 13 amino acids. Germline V gene data show CDR1 as GTSNPN and CDR2 as SVGIG (reference sequence). V gave up 0 bases and J gave up 6 bases, with 8 bases separating them. The CDR3 region has the DNA TGTGCCTGGAGTGTACTAGGAGCCGGGGAGCTGTTTTTT. It translates to CAWSVLGAGELFF.

This rearrangement joins TRBV2 to TRBJ1-2, with 7 bases fitting TRBD1. Germline loops: CDR1 SNHLY, CDR2 FYNNEI. The CDR3 sequence is 11 residues long. The trim removed 7 bases at V and 14 bases at J, leaving 10 bases unmatched. CDR3 sequence reads: CASNTETGKTF. CDR3 nucleotides: TGTGCCAGCAACACCGAGACAGGGAAGACCTTC.

The chain couples TRBV2 to TRBJ2-5, with D possibly being TRBD2 (7 bases). This CDR3 is 15 amino acids long. The V and J ends lost 8 bases and 6 bases respectively, with 22 bases between them. The germline CDR1 and CDR2 sequences are SNHLY and FYNNEI. The CDR3 reads CASSGEAGGAKTQYF. The CDR3, as DNA: TGTGCCAGCTCTGGAGAGGCTGGGGGGGCTAAGACCCAGTACTTC.

This clone came up once. This chain links TRBV2 with TRBJ1-4; TRBD1 matches 7 bases. Germline V CDR1 and CDR2: SNHLY, FYNNEI. The V gene end was trimmed by 4 bases and the J gene end by 2 bases; junction bases not matched to a gene: 7. The CDR3 is made up of 16 amino acids. In DNA form, the CDR3 reads TGTGCCAGCAGTGGGGGGACAGCCGTCACTAATGAAAAACTGTTTTTT. Translation gives CASSGGTAVTNEKLFF.

This clone was counted between two and nine times. The chain couples TRBV12-3 or TRBV12-4 to TRBJ1-4; 7 nucleotides match TRBD1. The CDR3 length is 12 residues. Germline trimming cut 6 bases from V and 7 bases from J; bases unmatched to any gene: 2. The chain's CDR3 is CASSWTGEKLFF. The CDR3 nucleotides are TGTGCCAGCAGCTGGACAGGTGAAAAACTGTTTTTT.

V and J are TRBV18 and TRBJ1-2; 9 positions agree with TRBD1. Germline lookup yields CDR1 KGHSH and CDR2 LQKENI. The V gene end was trimmed by 2 bases and the J gene end by 8 bases; junction bases not matched to a gene: 3. This CDR3 is built from 13 residues. DNA of the CDR3: TGTGCCAGCTCACCAGAGACAGGGGGAGGCTACACCTTC. Translating gives CASSPETGGGYTF.

This clone occurred a few times. V and J are TRBV13 and TRBJ1-6; D unclear. This CDR3 region has 13 residues. In germline, CDR1 is PRHDT, CDR2 FYEKMQ (reference sequence). The V gene lost 1 base and the J gene lost 7 bases, with 5 bases spanning the gap. CDR3 amino acids: CASSLVQNSPLHF. CDR3 sequence (DNA): TGTGCCAGCAGCTTAGTTCAAAATTCACCCCTCCACTTT.

The chain links TRBV3-1 (or the pseudogene TRBV3-2) to TRBJ1-5, with unresolved D. CDR1 and CDR2 from the germline V gene are LGHDT and YNNKEL (reference sequence). There are 18 residues in the CDR3. Trimming shortened V by 1 base and J by 0 bases, and 16 bases separated the two germline ends. CDR3 sequence: CASSQGPGSSFSNQPQHF. CDR3 coding DNA: TGTGCCAGCAGCCAAGGGCCAGGCAGTTCCTTTAGCAATCAGCCCCAGCATTTT.

This sequence joins TRBV19 and TRBJ2-1, with D possibly TRBD2 on 5 matching bases. This CDR3 is 15 amino acids long. V was pared by 6 bases and J by 4 bases, with 16 bases between. Germline lookup yields CDR1 LNHDA and CDR2 SQIVND (reference sequence). CDR3 nucleotide sequence: TGTGCCAGTAGCCGGTTTAGTCGGGGTTACAATGAGCAGTTCTTC. This translates into CASSRFSRGYNEQFF.

The chain carries TRBV4-2 and TRBJ2-7; 13 bases are a match to TRBD2. V shed 2 bases and J 2 bases; nucleotides not matched to a gene: 6. Germline V gives CDR1 LGHNA, CDR2 YNFKEQ. The CDR3 length is 17 residues. The CDR3 DNA reads TGTGCCAGCAGCCAACGCCATGGGACTAGCGGGGCCTACGAGCAGTACTTC. Translating gives CASSQRHGTSGAYEQYF.

A single count supports this clone. The DNA of the CDR3 is TGTGCCAGCAGTGAATGGGGACAGGGATCCGAGCAGTACTTC. Translation: CASSEWGQGSEQYF. V is TRBV25-1 and J is TRBJ2-7, with 9 bases that match TRBD1. The ends lost 1 base at V and 6 bases at J; junction bases unmatched: 4. The CDR3 covers 14 residues. Germline lookup yields CDR1 MGHDK and CDR2 SYGVNS.

The rearrangement links TRBV7-2 to TRBJ2-1; possibly TRBD2 for D (5 bases). The CDR3 consists of 16 residues. The germline V gene has CDR1 SGHTA and CDR2 FQGNSA. V was pared by 1 base and J by 2 bases, with 12 bases between. CDR3 nucleotides: TGTGCCAGCAGCTTAGGGTCGGGGTTCACCTACAATGAGCAGTTCTTC. Translating it yields CASSLGSGFTYNEQFF. Full variable domain (missing parts from reference TRBV7-2 and TRBJ2-1): GAGVSQSPSNKVTEKGKDVELRCDPISGHTALYWYRQSLGQGLEFLIYFQGNSAPDKSGLPSDRFSAERTGGSVSTLTIQRTQQEDSAVYLCASSLGSGFTYNEQFFGPGTRLTVL.

The chain recombines TRBV30 with TRBJ1-5, with a tentative D call TRBD1 (5 bases). CDR3 length: 15 amino acids. V lost 1 base to trimming and J lost 5 bases, with 15 bases between them. CDR1 GTSNPN and CDR2 SVGIG come from the germline V gene (reference sequence). CDR3 sequence (DNA): TGTGCCTGGAGTGGGGGCGTAAATTGGGATCAGCCCCAGCATTTT. Encoded protein: CAWSGGVNWDQPQHF.

The chain has TRBV27 and TRBJ2-5; D is perhaps TRBD1 (6 bases). V dropped 4 bases and J dropped 1 base, with 19 bases sitting between them. CDR1 and CDR2 (germline): MNHEY, SMNVEV (reference sequence). CDR3 length equals 17 residues. CDR3 region: CASSSHRVILFQETQYF. For the CDR3, the DNA is TGTGCCAGCAGTTCTCACAGGGTGATCCTCTTCCAAGAGACCCAGTACTTC.

V and J are TRBV29-1 and TRBJ1-1, with 9 nucleotides matching TRBD1. The V and J ends lost 6 bases and 6 bases, in that order; junction bases with no gene match: 5. The CDR3 runs to 12 residues. The germline CDR1 and CDR2 sequences are SQVTM and ANQGSEA. The CDR3 is CSVRQGGAEAFF. The CDR3 DNA reads as TGCAGCGTGAGACAGGGGGGGGCTGAAGCTTTCTTT.